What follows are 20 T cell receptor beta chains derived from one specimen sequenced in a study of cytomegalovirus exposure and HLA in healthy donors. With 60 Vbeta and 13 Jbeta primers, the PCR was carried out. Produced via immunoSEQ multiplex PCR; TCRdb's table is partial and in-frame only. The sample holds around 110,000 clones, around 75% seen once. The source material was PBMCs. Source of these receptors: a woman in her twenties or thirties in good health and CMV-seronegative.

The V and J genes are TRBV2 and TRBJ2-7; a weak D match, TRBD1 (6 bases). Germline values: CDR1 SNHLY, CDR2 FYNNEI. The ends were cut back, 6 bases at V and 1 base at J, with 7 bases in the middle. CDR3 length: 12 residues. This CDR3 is CASRGGSYEQYF. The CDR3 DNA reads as TGTGCCAGCAGAGGGGGTTCCTACGAGCAGTACTTC.

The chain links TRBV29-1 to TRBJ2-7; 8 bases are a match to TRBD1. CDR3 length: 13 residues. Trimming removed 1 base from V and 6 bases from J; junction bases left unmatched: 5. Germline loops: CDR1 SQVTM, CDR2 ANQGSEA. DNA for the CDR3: TGCAGCGTTGAAGTCCAACAGGGGGTCGAGCAGTACTTC. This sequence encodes CSVEVQQGVEQYF.

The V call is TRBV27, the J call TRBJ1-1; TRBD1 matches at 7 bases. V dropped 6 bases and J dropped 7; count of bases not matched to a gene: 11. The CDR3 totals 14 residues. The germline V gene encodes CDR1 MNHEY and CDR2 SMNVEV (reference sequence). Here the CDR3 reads CASRLQGLGREAFF. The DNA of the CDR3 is TGTGCCAGCAGACTACAGGGGCTGGGCCGTGAAGCTTTCTTT.

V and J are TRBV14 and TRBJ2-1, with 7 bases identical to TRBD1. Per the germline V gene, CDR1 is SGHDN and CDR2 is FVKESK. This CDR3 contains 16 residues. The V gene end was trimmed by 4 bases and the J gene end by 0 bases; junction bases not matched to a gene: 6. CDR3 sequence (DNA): TGTGCCAGCAGCCCGGGACAGATAATCTCCTACAATGAGCAGTTCTTC. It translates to CASSPGQIISYNEQFF.

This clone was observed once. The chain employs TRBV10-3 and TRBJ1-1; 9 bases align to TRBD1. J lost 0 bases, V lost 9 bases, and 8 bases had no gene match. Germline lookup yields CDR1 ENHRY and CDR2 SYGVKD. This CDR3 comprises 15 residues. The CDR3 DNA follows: TGTGCCATACAGGGGGCGACCACAATGAACACTGAAGCTTTCTTT. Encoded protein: CAIQGATTMNTEAFF.

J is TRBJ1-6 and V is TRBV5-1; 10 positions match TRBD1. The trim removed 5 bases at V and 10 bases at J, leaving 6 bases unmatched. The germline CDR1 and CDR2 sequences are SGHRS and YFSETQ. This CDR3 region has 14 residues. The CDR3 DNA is TGCGCCAGCAGGATGACAGGGGGCAACTCACCCCTCCACTTT. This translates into CASRMTGGNSPLHF.

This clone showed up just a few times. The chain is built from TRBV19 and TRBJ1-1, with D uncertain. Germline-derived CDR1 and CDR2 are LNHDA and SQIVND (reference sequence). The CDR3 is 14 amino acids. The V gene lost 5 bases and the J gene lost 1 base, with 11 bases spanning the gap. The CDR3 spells CASSFNNKNTEAFF. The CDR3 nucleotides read TGTGCCAGTAGTTTCAACAACAAGAACACTGAAGCTTTCTTT. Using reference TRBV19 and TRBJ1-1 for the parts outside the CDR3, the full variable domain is DGGITQSPKYLFRKEGQNVTLSCEQNLNHDAMYWYRQDPGQGLRLIYYSQIVNDFQKGDIAEGYSVSREKKESFPLTVTSAQKNPTAFYLCASSFNNKNTEAFFGQGTRLTVV.

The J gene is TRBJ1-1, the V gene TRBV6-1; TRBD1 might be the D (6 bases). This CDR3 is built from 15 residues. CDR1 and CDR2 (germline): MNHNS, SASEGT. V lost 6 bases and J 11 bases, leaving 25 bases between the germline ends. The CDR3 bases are TGTGCCAGCAGAAATCAACTGGGGGCAGGCCTTGGTGCTTTCTTT. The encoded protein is CASRNQLGAGLGAFF.

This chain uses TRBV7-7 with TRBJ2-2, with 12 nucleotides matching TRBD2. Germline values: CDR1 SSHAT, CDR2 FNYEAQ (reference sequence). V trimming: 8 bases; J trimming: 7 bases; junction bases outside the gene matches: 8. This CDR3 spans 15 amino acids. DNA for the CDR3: TGTGCCAGCGGGACTAGCGGGCTAGCAGGCGGGGAGCTGTTTTTT. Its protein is CASGTSGLAGGELFF.

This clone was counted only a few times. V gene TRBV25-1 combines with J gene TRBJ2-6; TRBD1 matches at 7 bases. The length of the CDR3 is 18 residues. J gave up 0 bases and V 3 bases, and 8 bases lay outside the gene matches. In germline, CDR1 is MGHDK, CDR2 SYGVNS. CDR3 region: CASSDRGTDPSGANVLTF. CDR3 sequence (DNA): TGTGCCAGCAGTGATAGGGGGACAGACCCCTCTGGGGCCAACGTCCTGACTTTC.

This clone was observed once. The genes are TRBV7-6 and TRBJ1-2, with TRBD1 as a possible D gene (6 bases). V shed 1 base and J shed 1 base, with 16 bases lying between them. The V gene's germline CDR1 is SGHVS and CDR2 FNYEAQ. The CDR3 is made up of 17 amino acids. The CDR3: CASSLVGLDSLNYGYTF. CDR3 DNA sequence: TGTGCCAGCAGCTTAGTGGGGTTGGACAGCCTTAACTATGGCTACACCTTC.

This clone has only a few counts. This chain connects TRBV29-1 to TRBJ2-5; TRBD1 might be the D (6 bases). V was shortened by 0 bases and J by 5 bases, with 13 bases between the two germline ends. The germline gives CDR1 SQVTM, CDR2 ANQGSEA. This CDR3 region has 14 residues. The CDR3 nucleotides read TGCAGCGTTGAAGATCCCTGGCAGGGGGAGACCCAGTACTTC. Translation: CSVEDPWQGETQYF.

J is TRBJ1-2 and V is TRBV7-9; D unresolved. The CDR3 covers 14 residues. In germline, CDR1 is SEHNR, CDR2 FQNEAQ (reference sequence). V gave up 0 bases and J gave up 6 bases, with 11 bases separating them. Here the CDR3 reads CASSLAPRANGYTF. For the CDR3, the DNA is TGTGCCAGCAGCTTAGCGCCGCGGGCAAATGGCTACACCTTC.

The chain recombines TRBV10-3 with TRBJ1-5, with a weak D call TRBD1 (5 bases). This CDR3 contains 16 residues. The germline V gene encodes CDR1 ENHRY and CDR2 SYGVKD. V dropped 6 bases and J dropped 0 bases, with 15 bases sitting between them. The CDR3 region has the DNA TGTGCCATCAGCTCCGGCCAGGGAATTAGCAATCAGCCCCAGCATTTT. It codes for CAISSGQGISNQPQHF.

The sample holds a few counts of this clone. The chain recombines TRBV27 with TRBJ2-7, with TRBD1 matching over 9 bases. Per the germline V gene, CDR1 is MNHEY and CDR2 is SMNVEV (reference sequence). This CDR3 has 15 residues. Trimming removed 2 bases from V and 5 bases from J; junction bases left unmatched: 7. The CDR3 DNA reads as TGTGCCAGCAGTTTAACGGGACAGGGTGGCGACGAGCAGTACTTC. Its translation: CASSLTGQGGDEQYF.

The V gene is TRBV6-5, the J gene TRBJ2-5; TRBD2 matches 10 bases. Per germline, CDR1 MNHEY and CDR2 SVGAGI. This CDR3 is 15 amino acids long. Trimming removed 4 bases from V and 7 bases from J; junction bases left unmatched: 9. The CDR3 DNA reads TGTGCCAGCAGTTTACGGGCTAGCGGGAGTGGGACCCAGTACTTC. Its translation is CASSLRASGSGTQYF.

The CDR3 reads CASSLVVSGTGLSNQPQHF. The DNA for the CDR3 is TGTGCCAGCAGCTTAGTAGTGTCCGGGACAGGGCTTTCCAATCAGCCCCAGCATTTT. The chain couples TRBV7-7 to TRBJ1-5; 9 nucleotides align to TRBD1. Germline V gene data show CDR1 as SSHAT and CDR2 as FNYEAQ (reference sequence). After removal of 1 base from V and 3 bases from J, the junction contained 13 bases not matched to a gene. CDR3 length: 19 residues.

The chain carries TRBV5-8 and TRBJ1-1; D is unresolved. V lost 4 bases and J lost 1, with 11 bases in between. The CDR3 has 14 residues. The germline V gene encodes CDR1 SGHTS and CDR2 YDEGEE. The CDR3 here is CASSLLAGNTEAFF. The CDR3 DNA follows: TGTGCCAGCAGCCTGCTCGCCGGGAACACTGAAGCTTTCTTT.

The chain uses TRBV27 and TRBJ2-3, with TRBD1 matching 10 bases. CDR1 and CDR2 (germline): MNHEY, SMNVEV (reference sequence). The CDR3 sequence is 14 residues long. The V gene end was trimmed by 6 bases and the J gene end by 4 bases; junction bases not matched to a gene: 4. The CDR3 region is CASSDRGPSDTQYF. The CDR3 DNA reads TGTGCCAGCAGCGACAGGGGGCCGTCAGATACGCAGTATTTT.

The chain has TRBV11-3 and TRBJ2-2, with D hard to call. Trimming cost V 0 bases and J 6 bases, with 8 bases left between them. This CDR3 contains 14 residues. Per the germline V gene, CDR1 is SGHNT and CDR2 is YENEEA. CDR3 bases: TGTGCCAGCAGCTTAGATGGTGGAGCCGGGGAGCTGTTTTTT. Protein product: CASSLDGGAGELFF.